This T cell receptor (beta chain) emerged from a study of T cell responses to AZD1222 COVID-19 vaccine. General study results and limits: Dominant CD4 TCR responses targeted spike regions 160-218 and 743-854. White British people made up most donors, females outnumbered males, and clonal diversity was possibly underestimated. Increases in Spike-specific TCR breadth and depth were seen after two AZD1222 doses.

This clone was observed once. Its specificity is not known. Here immunoSEQ multiplex PCR was the method, and the copy in TCRdb shows in-frame clones only, minus some. This table holds 150,000 to 200,000 clones, approximately 90% found once. Trimming cost V 2 bases and J 6 bases, with 16 bases left between them. The CDR3 spans 15 residues. From germline, CDR1 is MNHNS and CDR2 SASEGT. This chain joins TRBV6-1 and TRBJ1-2; possible D gene TRBD1, 5 bases. The material was peripheral blood, obtained on day 0 of AZD1222 vaccination. The sequence was obtained from an adult in good health. DNA for the CDR3: TGTGCCAGCAGTGAAACCGGGACGGACGTCGATGGCTACACCTTC. It is translated as CASSETGTDVDGYTF.